The T cell receptor beta chain described here comes from a study of cytomegalovirus exposure and HLA in healthy donors. The primer mix had 60 Vbeta and 13 Jbeta primers. Profiling relied on immunoSEQ multiplex PCR, and the TCRdb table lists in-frame clones only, not all of them. The data hold 85,000 to 100,000 clones, with 80% observed a single time. The trim removed 6 bases at V and 1 base at J, leaving 4 bases unmatched. The germline gives CDR1 MNHEY, CDR2 SMNVEV (reference sequence). The CDR3 runs 14 residues. This clonotype originated in a man aged 25-40 years in good health and CMV-seronegative. Sequencing used PBMCs. V and J are TRBV27 and TRBJ2-7; 9 bases fit TRBD1. The CDR3 sequence is CASRGTGSSYEQYF. In DNA form, the CDR3 reads TGTGCCAGCAGAGGGACAGGGAGTTCCTACGAGCAGTACTTC.